This is a list of T cell receptor beta chains from one sample in a study of T cells in Graves' hyperthyroidism and ophthalmopathy. A single record per CDR3 protein comes from TCRdb applying MiXCR to the multiplex PCR reads. The sample includes 330,000 or so distinct CDR3 sequences, less than 20% seen only once; the top ten take 15% to 18%. Material for sequencing was blood. The receptors stem from a woman aged 40-49 years with Graves' ophthalmopathy. Both conserved end residues are trimmed from each CDR3.

J gene,V gene,CDR3 protein
TRBJ1-3,TRBV12-3/TRBV12-4,ASSTGGGIGNTIY
TRBJ1-5,TRBV7-2,ASSLAAGGNQPQH
TRBJ1-3,TRBV6-2/TRBV6-3,ASSLSANSGNTIY
TRBJ2-4,TRBV28,ASSFDRTSGKGVAKNIQY
TRBJ2-5,TRBV28,ASSPSDRGGETQY
TRBJ2-7,TRBV20-1,SARDKAGGQYEQY
TRBJ2-5,TRBV20-1,SARVQGGAEETQY
TRBJ1-4,TRBV28,ASSTPGRGGEKLF
TRBJ1-2,TRBV6-1,ASHRGDYGYT
TRBJ2-2,TRBV24-1,ATSDPDRDTGELF
TRBJ1-2,TRBV12-3/TRBV12-4,ASSTGGGNYGYT
TRBJ2-7,TRBV30,AWREGQY
TRBJ2-5,TRBV7-2,ASSPEEWHQETQY
TRBJ1-5,TRBV18,ASSPVMNQPQH
TRBJ1-2,TRBV12-3/TRBV12-4,ASSPFGDRRYGYT
TRBJ2-7,TRBV25-1,ASGLTGGEQY
TRBJ1-3,TRBV10-1,ASSESVGAGNTIY
TRBJ2-7,TRBV30,AWSWDRDEQY
TRBJ1-1,TRBV19,ASRPWGGQSPTEAF
TRBJ2-5,TRBV6-1,ASIGGVGTQY
TRBJ1-5,TRBV28,ASRPLGIIVEPQH
TRBJ2-7,TRBV6-1,ASSKILAESYEQY
TRBJ1-2,TRBV30,AWRTPLGGLVRGYT
TRBJ2-5,TRBV2,ASKVTAQETQY
TRBJ2-4,TRBV7-9,ASSWSAKNIQY
TRBJ2-4,TRBV6-1,ASTTLGMIGGGNIQY
TRBJ2-2,TRBV27,ASSLFLGKPTGELF
TRBJ2-7,TRBV9,ASSVDARPDYEQY
TRBJ2-7,TRBV3-1,ASSRLGTRRTYEQY
TRBJ1-1,TRBV6-1,ASSPSVGNTEAF
TRBJ1-1,TRBV6-5,ASSPGQGDEAF
TRBJ2-7,TRBV4-3,ASSQVLAQDEQY
TRBJ2-1,TRBV7-9,ASSLGSAYNEQF
TRBJ1-1,TRBV3-1,ASSQDIWQVSTEAF
TRBJ1-2,TRBV29-1,SVWSSGLNYGYT
TRBJ2-5,TRBV18,ASSPRQAMAQY
TRBJ1-1,TRBV4-1,ASSQEPSETVWREAF
TRBJ1-1,TRBV4-2,ASSQEWQGGANTEAF
TRBJ1-3,TRBV11-2,ASSLVRDRGRGNTIY
TRBJ1-1,TRBV12-3/TRBV12-4,ASRATGTGDSEAF
TRBJ1-5,TRBV6-1,ASLYSTNQPQH
TRBJ1-5,TRBV11-2,ASSSGPGSLYQPQH